This T cell receptor beta chain stems from a study of cytomegalovirus exposure and HLA in healthy donors. 13 Jbeta primers and 60 Vbeta primers were used for the PCR. Sequenced by immunoSEQ multiplex PCR; TCRdb stores in-frame clones only, minus some. This table has 75,000 to 100,000 clones, roughly 74% appearing once. The V end was cut by 6 bases, the J end by 7 bases, with 17 bases between. CDR1 and CDR2 from the germline V gene are SGHRS and YFSETQ. The CDR3 has 14 residues. J is TRBJ2-1 and V is TRBV5-1; D perhaps matches TRBD1 (8 bases). This TCR was sampled from a woman in her 70s in good health and CMV-seropositive. Sequences were obtained from PBMCs. The CDR3 sequence is CASKRTGRGNEQFF. As DNA, the CDR3 is TGCGCCAGCAAACGGACAGGGAGGGGGAATGAGCAGTTCTTC.